These 7 T cell receptor beta chains share one sample of origin, sequenced in a study of blood T cell repertoires in COVID-19. The method was immunoSEQ multiplex PCR; TCRdb's version includes in-frame clones alone and lacks a portion of them. The sample has about 15,000 clones; 70% to 80% are singletons. The sequencing sample was made of peripheral blood. Receptors were obtained from a human donor in a cohort sampled during active COVID-19.

The chain combines TRBV7-8 with TRBJ2-7; 7 bases map to TRBD2. V trimming: 1 base; J trimming: 1 base; junction bases outside the gene matches: 4. The CDR3 is made up of 15 amino acids. Germline V lookup: CDR1 SGHVS, CDR2 FQNEAQ. CDR3 in amino acids: CASSLGTSHSYEQYF. In DNA, the CDR3 is TGTGCCAGCAGCTTAGGGACTAGTCATTCCTACGAGCAGTACTTC.

In this sample, this clone turned up a few times. The rearrangement links TRBV19 to TRBJ1-2; TRBD1 matches at 7 bases. Germline values: CDR1 LNHDA, CDR2 SQIVND (reference sequence). This CDR3 comprises 13 residues. V dropped 6 bases and J dropped 3; count of bases not matched to a gene: 4. This CDR3 reads CASRTGFDYGYTF. The CDR3 DNA reads as TGTGCCAGTAGGACAGGGTTCGACTATGGCTACACCTTC.

The V call is TRBV29-1, the J call TRBJ2-1; 9 bases are shared with TRBD2. Germline V gives CDR1 SQVTM, CDR2 ANQGSEA. This CDR3 has 13 residues. V shed 6 bases, J shed 7 bases, and the junction held 7 bases outside the gene matches. CDR3 region: CSVTTSGLNEQFF. The CDR3 coding sequence is TGCAGCGTAACCACTAGCGGGCTTAATGAGCAGTTCTTC.

This clone has only a few counts. CDR3 in DNA: TGTGCCAGCAGTTACTCGAGAGTTAGGAACACTGAAGCTTTCTTT. Translating gives CASSYSRVRNTEAFF. The rearrangement uses TRBV6-5 and TRBJ1-1; D gene ambiguous. Germline assignment: CDR1 MNHEY and CDR2 SVGAGI. The CDR3 contains 15 residues. Deletions cut 0 bases from V and 1 base from J, with 9 bases between.

The V call is TRBV6-5, the J call TRBJ1-2; D remains unclear. The germline CDR1 and CDR2 sequences are MNHEY and SVGAGI. Deletions cut 6 bases from V and 4 bases from J, with 9 bases between. The CDR3 loop spans 12 amino acids. The CDR3 is CASRLGSYGYTF. CDR3 in DNA: TGTGCCAGCAGGCTCGGGAGCTATGGCTACACCTTC.

The chain couples TRBV28 to TRBJ2-7, with 8 bases matching TRBD2. The CDR3 runs to 15 residues. V was clipped by 7 bases and J by 0 bases; unmatched bases: 8. Germline assignment: CDR1 MDHEN and CDR2 SYDVKM. The CDR3 here is CASTRAGEGSYEQYF. The CDR3 DNA is TGTGCCAGCACCCGAGCGGGGGAGGGCTCCTACGAGCAGTACTTC.

The rearrangement uses TRBV14 and TRBJ1-2; D gene ambiguous. The V and J ends lost 0 bases and 4 bases respectively, with 9 bases between them. Germline V gene lookup returns CDR1 SGHDN and CDR2 FVKESK. This CDR3 region has 14 residues. The CDR3 spells CASSQDLEGYGYTF. The CDR3 DNA sequence: TGTGCCAGCAGCCAAGATTTGGAGGGCTATGGCTACACCTTC. Full variable domain (missing parts from reference TRBV14 and TRBJ1-2): EAGVTQFPSHSVIEKGQTVTLRCDPISGHDNLYWYRRVMGKEIKFLLHFVKESKQDESGMPNNRFLAERTGGTYSTLKVQPAELEDSGVYFCASSQDLEGYGYTFGSGTRLTVV.